Below, 9 T cell receptor beta chains from the same sample are listed, as sequenced in a study of shared clonotypes between healthy human individuals. Libraries were prepared by immunoSEQ multiplex PCR; TCRdb keeps only in-frame clonotypes and omits some of them. The sample contains millions of clones, under 95% of which appear only once. Naive CD8 cells comprised CD45RO-negative, CCR7-positively selected cells, excluding terminally differentiated effector memory CD45RA+ cells. Input material: naive CD8+ T cells from PBMCs. These receptors were obtained from a man aged 18 to 35 in good health. Some clones in this sample may be carry-over from other donors' samples.

The gene calls are TRBV7-9 and TRBJ2-3; TRBD1 aligns across 7 bases. The V gene end was trimmed by 5 bases and the J gene end by 3 bases; junction bases not matched to a gene: 8. Looked up from germline, CDR1 is SEHNR and CDR2 is FQNEAQ (reference sequence). The CDR3 totals 15 residues. The DNA of the CDR3 is TGTGCCAGCAGCGCGTACAGGGGTGGTACAGATACGCAGTATTTT. Amino acid sequence: CASSAYRGGTDTQYF. The full variable domain, in which reference TRBV7-9 and TRBJ2-3 provide the parts outside the CDR3, is DTGVSQNPRHKITKRGQNVTFRCDPISEHNRLYWYRQTLGQGPEFLTYFQNEAQLEKSRLLSDRFSAERPKGSFSTLEIQRTEQGDSAMYLCASSAYRGGTDTQYFGPGTRLTVL.

For the CDR3, the DNA is TGCGCCAGCAGCGAAAGGACCGGGACACTCTTGACCTACGAGCAGTACTTC. Translation: CASSERTGTLLTYEQYF. The gene calls are TRBV4-1 and TRBJ2-5, with a weak D call TRBD1 (6 bases). TRBJ2-7 explains the end of the DNA better; the J call may be wrong. CDR1 and CDR2 (germline): MGHRA, YSYEKL. The CDR3 runs 17 residues.

This chain uses TRBV4-3 with TRBJ1-1, with a weak D call TRBD1 (6 bases). Trimming left V 0 bases short and J 3 bases short, with 11 bases between. Germline CDR1 and CDR2: LGHNA and YSLEER. The CDR3 runs to 15 residues. CDR3 DNA: TGCGCCAGCAGCCAAGATACAGGGTGGGACACTGAAGCTTTCTTT. This translates into CASSQDTGWDTEAFF.

The chain combines TRBV15 with TRBJ2-5; D is undetermined. The CDR3 contains 15 residues. Trimming cost V 4 bases and J 5 bases, with 17 bases left between them. In germline, CDR1 is LNHNV, CDR2 YYDKDF (reference sequence). CDR3 nucleotides: TGTGCCACCAGCACCATTCCTACGGTGGGGGAGACCCAGTACTTC. It translates to CATSTIPTVGETQYF.

V usage is TRBV4-3 and J usage is TRBJ1-2; the match to TRBD1 covers 8 bases. The CDR3 sequence is 15 residues long. In germline, CDR1 is LGHNA, CDR2 YSLEER. Trimming took 4 bases from V and 5 from J; bases not matched to a gene: 9. The CDR3 spells CASSPTSRGRYGYTF. The DNA of the CDR3 is TGCGCCAGCAGCCCAACTTCCAGGGGGCGGTATGGCTACACCTTC.

The V call is TRBV27, the J call TRBJ1-5; D call uncertain. The CDR3 has 14 amino acids. Trimming cost V 6 bases and J 4 bases, with 13 bases left between them. Looked up from germline, CDR1 is MNHEY and CDR2 is SMNVEV (reference sequence). The CDR3 DNA sequence: TGTGCCAGCAGCTCCGGACGGCCTAATCAGCCCCAGCATTTT. Amino acids: CASSSGRPNQPQHF.

Here the CDR3 reads CASSQDDGPGSYEQYF. The CDR3 coding sequence is TGCGCCAGCAGCCAAGACGACGGCCCGGGCTCCTACGAGCAGTACTTC. The chain joins TRBV4-1 to TRBJ2-7, with D unresolved. Trimming took 0 bases from V and 0 from J, leaving 12 bases between them. The CDR3 extends over 16 amino acids. Germline CDR1 MGHRA, CDR2 YSYEKL.

This clone was counted once. The rearrangement joins TRBV5-1 to TRBJ2-7, with TRBD1 matching 8 bases. Losses at the gene ends were 4 bases for V and 3 bases for J; bases not matched to a gene: 9. The CDR3 consists of 15 residues. Germline-derived CDR1 and CDR2 are SGHRS and YFSETQ. CDR3 region: CASSADPGTGYEQYF. CDR3 nucleotide sequence: TGCGCCAGCAGCGCGGACCCCGGGACAGGCTACGAGCAGTACTTC. The full variable domain, in which reference TRBV5-1 and TRBJ2-7 provide the parts outside the CDR3, is KAGVTQTPRYLIKTRGQQVTLSCSPISGHRSVSWYQQTPGQGLQFLFEYFSETQRNKGNFPGRFSGRQFSNSRSEMNVSTLELGDSALYLCASSADPGTGYEQYFGPGTRLTVT.

This chain joins TRBV9 and TRBJ2-4; maybe TRBD2 (6 bases). V was trimmed by 4 bases and J by 5 bases, leaving 13 bases between them. The V gene's germline CDR1 is SGDLS and CDR2 YYNGEE. There are 14 residues in the CDR3. CDR3 coding DNA: TGTGCCAGCAGCCCGAAAGTAGCGGAAAACATTCAGTACTTC. The encoded protein is CASSPKVAENIQYF.